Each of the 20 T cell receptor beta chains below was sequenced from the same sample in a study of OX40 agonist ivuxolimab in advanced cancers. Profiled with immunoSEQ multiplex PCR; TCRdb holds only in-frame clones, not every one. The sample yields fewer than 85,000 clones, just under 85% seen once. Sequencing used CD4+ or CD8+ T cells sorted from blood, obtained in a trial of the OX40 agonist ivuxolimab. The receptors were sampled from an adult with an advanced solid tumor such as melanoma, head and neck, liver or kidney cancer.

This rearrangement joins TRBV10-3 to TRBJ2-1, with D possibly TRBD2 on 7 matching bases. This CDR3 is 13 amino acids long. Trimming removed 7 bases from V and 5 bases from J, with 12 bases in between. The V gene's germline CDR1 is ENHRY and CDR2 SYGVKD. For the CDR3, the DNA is TGTGCCATCAAGGGGGGGAGCAACAATGAGCAGTTCTTC. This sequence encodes CAIKGGSNNEQFF.

The CDR3 region is CASSSTGTTNYGYTF. CDR3 in DNA: TGTGCCAGCAGTTCTACCGGGACAACTAACTATGGCTACACCTTC. The chain employs TRBV6-1 and TRBJ1-2; perhaps TRBD1 as D (6 bases). The germline V gene has CDR1 MNHNS and CDR2 SASEGT. Trimming left V 5 bases short and J 0 bases short, with 13 bases between. The CDR3 has 15 amino acids.

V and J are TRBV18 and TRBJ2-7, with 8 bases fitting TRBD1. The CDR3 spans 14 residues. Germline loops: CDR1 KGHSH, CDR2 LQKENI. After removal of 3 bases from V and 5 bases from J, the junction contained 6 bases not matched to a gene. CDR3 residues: CASSPIQGANEQYF. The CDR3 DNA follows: TGTGCCAGCTCACCCATTCAGGGGGCGAACGAGCAGTACTTC. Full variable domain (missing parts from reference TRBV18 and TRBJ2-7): NAGVMQNPRHLVRRRGQEARLRCSPMKGHSHVYWYRQLPEEGLKFMVYLQKENIIDESGMPKERFSAEFPKEGPSILRIQQVVRGDSAAYFCASSPIQGANEQYFGPGTRLTVT.

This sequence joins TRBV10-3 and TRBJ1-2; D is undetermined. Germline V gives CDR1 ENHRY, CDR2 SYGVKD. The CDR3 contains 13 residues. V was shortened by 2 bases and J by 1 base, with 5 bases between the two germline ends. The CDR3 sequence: CAISENFNYGYTF. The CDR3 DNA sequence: TGTGCCATCAGTGAGAACTTTAACTATGGCTACACCTTC.

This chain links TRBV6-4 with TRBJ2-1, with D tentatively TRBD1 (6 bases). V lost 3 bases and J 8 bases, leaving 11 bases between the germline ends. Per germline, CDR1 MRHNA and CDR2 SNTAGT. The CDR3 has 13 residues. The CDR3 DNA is TGTGCCAGCAGTGAAACGGCAGGGGATGAGCAGTTCTTC. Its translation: CASSETAGDEQFF.

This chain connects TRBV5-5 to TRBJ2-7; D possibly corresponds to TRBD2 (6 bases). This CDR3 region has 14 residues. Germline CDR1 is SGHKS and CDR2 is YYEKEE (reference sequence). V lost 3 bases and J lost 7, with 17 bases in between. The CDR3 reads CASSSLTGEGEQYF. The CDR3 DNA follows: TGTGCCAGCAGCTCGCTTACGGGAGAGGGAGAGCAGTACTTC.

CDR3 sequence: CASSQDTGGHSSYNEQFF. The CDR3 DNA reads TGTGCCAGCAGCCAAGATACGGGGGGCCATAGCTCCTACAATGAGCAGTTCTTC. The chain joins TRBV4-2 to TRBJ2-1, with D possibly matching TRBD2 (7 bases). Germline CDR1 LGHNA, CDR2 YNFKEQ. The CDR3 spans 18 residues. Trimming took 0 bases from V and 0 from J, leaving 15 bases between them.

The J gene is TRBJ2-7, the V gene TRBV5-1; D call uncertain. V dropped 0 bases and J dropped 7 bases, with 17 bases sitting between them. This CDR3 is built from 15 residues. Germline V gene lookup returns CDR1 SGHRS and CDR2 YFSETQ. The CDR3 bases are TGCGCCAGCAGCTTGGTCGTAACGGATTCTACTGAGCAGTACTTC. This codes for CASSLVVTDSTEQYF.

The CDR3 sequence: CASSGGGFEPLFF. DNA for the CDR3: TGTGCCAGCAGCGGGGGAGGGTTTGAACCCCTGTTTTTT. The chain has TRBV14 and TRBJ1-4, with D possibly matching TRBD1 (5 bases). The germline V and J ends were trimmed by 5 bases and 14 bases, with 18 bases remaining between them. The CDR3 runs 13 residues. CDR1 is SGHDN, CDR2 FVKESK, per germline.

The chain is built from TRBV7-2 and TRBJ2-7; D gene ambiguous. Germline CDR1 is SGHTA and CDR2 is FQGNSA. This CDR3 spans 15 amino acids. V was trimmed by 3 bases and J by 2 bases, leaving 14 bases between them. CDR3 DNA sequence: TGTGCCAGCAGCTTTGGGCAGAGTGGGCCCTACGAGCAGTACTTC. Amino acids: CASSFGQSGPYEQYF.

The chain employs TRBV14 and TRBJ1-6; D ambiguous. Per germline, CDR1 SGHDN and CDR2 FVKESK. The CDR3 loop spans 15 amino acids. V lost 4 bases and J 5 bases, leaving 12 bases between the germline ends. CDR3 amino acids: CASSRGRPNNSPLHF. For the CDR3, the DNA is TGTGCCAGCAGCCGAGGACGGCCCAATAATTCACCCCTCCACTTT. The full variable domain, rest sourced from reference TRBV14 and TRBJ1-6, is EAGVTQFPSHSVIEKGQTVTLRCDPISGHDNLYWYRRVMGKEIKFLLHFVKESKQDESGMPNNRFLAERTGGTYSTLKVQPAELEDSGVYFCASSRGRPNNSPLHFGNGTRLTVT.

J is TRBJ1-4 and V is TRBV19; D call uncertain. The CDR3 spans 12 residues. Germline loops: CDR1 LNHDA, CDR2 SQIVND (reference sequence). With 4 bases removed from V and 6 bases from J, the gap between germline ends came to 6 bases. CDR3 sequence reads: CASSKVDEKLFF. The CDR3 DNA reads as TGTGCCAGTAGTAAGGTGGATGAAAAACTGTTTTTT.

The CDR3 region has the DNA TGTGCCCGGGTGACACTACCTTACGAGCAGTACTTC. Its translation: CARVTLPYEQYF. V gene TRBV2 combines with J gene TRBJ2-7; D call uncertain. Trimming left V 11 bases short and J 4 bases short, with 15 bases between. The CDR3 loop spans 12 amino acids. In germline, CDR1 is SNHLY, CDR2 FYNNEI.

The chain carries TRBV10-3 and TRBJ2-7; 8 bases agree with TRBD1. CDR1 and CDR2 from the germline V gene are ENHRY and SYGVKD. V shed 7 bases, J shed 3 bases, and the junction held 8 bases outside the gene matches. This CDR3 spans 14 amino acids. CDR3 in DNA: TGTGCCATCACCCCAGGGGGCTCACACTACGAGCAGTACTTC. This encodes CAITPGGSHYEQYF.

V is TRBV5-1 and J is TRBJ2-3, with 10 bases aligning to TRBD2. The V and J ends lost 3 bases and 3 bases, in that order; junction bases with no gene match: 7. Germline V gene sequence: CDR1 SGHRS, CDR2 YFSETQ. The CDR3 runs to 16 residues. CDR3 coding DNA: TGCGCCAGCAGCTCCCCTAGCGGGGGTAGGACAGATACGCAGTATTTT. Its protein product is CASSSPSGGRTDTQYF.

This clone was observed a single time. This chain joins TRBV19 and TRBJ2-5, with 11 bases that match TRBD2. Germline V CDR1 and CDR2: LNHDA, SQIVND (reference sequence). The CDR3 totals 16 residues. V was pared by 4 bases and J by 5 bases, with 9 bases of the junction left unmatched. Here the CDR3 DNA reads TGTGCCAGTAGTACCTTAGCGGGGGGGAGGGAGGAGACCCAGTACTTC. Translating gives CASSTLAGGREETQYF.

In DNA form, the CDR3 reads TGTGCCAGCAGTAACACAGGGGAAAAACTGTTTTTT. Its protein product is CASSNTGEKLFF. The chain links TRBV2 to TRBJ1-4, with D tentatively TRBD1 (6 bases). Germline V gene sequence: CDR1 SNHLY, CDR2 FYNNEI. Trimming pared 5 bases from V and 8 bases from J, leaving 9 bases between. This CDR3 comprises 12 residues. The full variable domain, with the rest looked up from reference TRBV2 and TRBJ1-4, is EPEVTQTPSHQVTQMGQEVILRCVPISNHLYFYWYRQILGQKVEFLVSFYNNEISEKSEIFDDQFSVERPDGSNFTLKIRSTKLEDSAMYFCASSNTGEKLFFGSGTQLSVL.

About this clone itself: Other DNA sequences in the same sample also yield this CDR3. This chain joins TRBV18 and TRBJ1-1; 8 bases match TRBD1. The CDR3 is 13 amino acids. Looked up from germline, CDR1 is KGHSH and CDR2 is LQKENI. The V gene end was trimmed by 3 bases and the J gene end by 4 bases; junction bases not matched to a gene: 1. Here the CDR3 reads CASSPTGGTEAFF. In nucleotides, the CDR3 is TGTGCCAGCTCACCTACAGGGGGCACTGAAGCTTTCTTT.

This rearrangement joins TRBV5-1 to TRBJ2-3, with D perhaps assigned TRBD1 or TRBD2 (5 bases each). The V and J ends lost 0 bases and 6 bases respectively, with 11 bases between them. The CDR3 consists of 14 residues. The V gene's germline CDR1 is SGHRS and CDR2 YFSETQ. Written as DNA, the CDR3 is TGCGCCAGCAGCTTGGGTAAAGGGGACGATACGCAGTATTTT. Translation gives CASSLGKGDDTQYF. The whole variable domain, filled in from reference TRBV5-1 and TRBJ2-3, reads KAGVTQTPRYLIKTRGQQVTLSCSPISGHRSVSWYQQTPGQGLQFLFEYFSETQRNKGNFPGRFSGRQFSNSRSEMNVSTLELGDSALYLCASSLGKGDDTQYFGPGTRLTVL.

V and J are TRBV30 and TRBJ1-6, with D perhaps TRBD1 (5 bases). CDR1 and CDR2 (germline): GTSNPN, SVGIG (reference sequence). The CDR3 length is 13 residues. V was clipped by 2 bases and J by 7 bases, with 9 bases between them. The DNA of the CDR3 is TGTGCCTGGAGTAAGGGGTCGAATTCACCCCTCCACTTT. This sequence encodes CAWSKGSNSPLHF.